The 12 T cell receptor beta chains in this list originate from one sample, sequenced in a study of T cells expressing NK-cell markers. TCRdb re-called the 5' RACE reads and gives one entry per CDR3 protein, without DNA. Here the sample table reports about 460,000 distinct CDR3 sequences. The material sequenced was blood T cells: a sorted CD56 or NKG2C T cell subset, CD4+ or CD8+ T cells, or bulk PBMC T cells (not recorded which). The receptor set was obtained from a woman aged 50 to 60 in good health.

CDR3 sequence reads: CSAPPGLSSYNEQFF. The V gene is TRBV20-1, the J gene TRBJ2-1; TCRdb selects TRBD2, and the lack of DNA leaves this call unchecked. Per germline, CDR1 DFQATT and CDR2 SNEGSKA (reference sequence). CDR3 length equals 15 residues.

The chain recombines TRBV5-5 with TRBJ2-2; TCRdb indicates TRBD2, and absent DNA this call remains unverified. Germline V CDR1 and CDR2: SGHKS, YYEKEE (reference sequence). The CDR3 has 16 residues. The CDR3 loop reads CASSLAPSTLTGELFF. The whole variable domain, remainder taken from reference TRBV5-5 and TRBJ2-2, is DAGVTQSPTHLIKTRGQQVTLRCSPISGHKSVSWYQQVLGQGPQFIFQYYEKEERGRGNFPDRFSARQFPNYSSELNVNALLLGDSALYLCASSLAPSTLTGELFFGEGSRLTVL.

The chain uses TRBV7-2 and TRBJ1-1; TCRdb lists TRBD1, though no DNA is available to test this call. Germline values: CDR1 SGHTA, CDR2 FQGNSA. The CDR3 length is 14 residues. The CDR3 sequence is CASSPGAGYTEAFF.

The chain uses TRBV5-1 and TRBJ2-2; there is no DNA to check the TCRdb D call of TRBD1. Looked up from germline, CDR1 is SGHRS and CDR2 is YFSETQ. CDR3 length: 18 residues. The CDR3 here is CASSRRQTGAANTGELFF.

This chain connects TRBV15 to TRBJ2-3. The CDR3 spans 14 residues. The germline CDR1 and CDR2 sequences are LNHNV and YYDKDF (reference sequence). This chain's CDR3 is CATSRTASLDTQYF.

J is TRBJ1-2 and V is TRBV11-2. Germline CDR1 reads SGHAT; CDR2 reads FQNNGV. The CDR3 loop spans 16 amino acids. The CDR3 sequence is CASSAIRGGLRDGYTF. Full variable domain (rest looked up from reference TRBV11-2 and TRBJ1-2): EAGVAQSPRYKIIEKRQSVAFWCNPISGHATLYWYQQILGQGPKLLIQFQNNGVVDDSQLPKDRFSAERLKGVDSTLKIQPAKLEDSAVYLCASSAIRGGLRDGYTFGSGTRLTVV.

V usage is TRBV30 and J usage is TRBJ2-1; as DNA is missing, the TRBD2 call by TCRdb cannot be tested. From germline, CDR1 is GTSNPN and CDR2 SVGIG (reference sequence). There are 13 residues in the CDR3. This CDR3 reads CAWSGLAGNEQFF.

This chain connects TRBV29-1 to TRBJ2-7; without DNA, the TCRdb call of TRBD1 cannot be checked. Germline V gene sequence: CDR1 SQVTM, CDR2 ANQGSEA. The CDR3 sequence is 13 residues long. This CDR3 reads CSVDRGLSHEQYF.

The chain employs TRBV30 and TRBJ1-1. This CDR3 comprises 14 residues. Germline V gene data show CDR1 as GTSNPN and CDR2 as SVGIG (reference sequence). The CDR3: CAWSTQTPNTEAFF.

V is TRBV12-3 or TRBV12-4 and J is TRBJ1-3; TCRdb selects TRBD1, and the lack of DNA leaves this call unchecked. The CDR3 has 16 residues. The CDR3 is CASSLFQGFRGNTIYF.

The gene calls are TRBV20-1 and TRBJ1-3; TCRdb calls TRBD1, which cannot be checked without DNA. The CDR3 extends over 13 amino acids. Per the germline V gene, CDR1 is DFQATT and CDR2 is SNEGSKA (reference sequence). The CDR3 region is CSATGGEGNTIYF.

The V and J genes are TRBV7-2 and TRBJ2-5. In germline, CDR1 is SGHTA, CDR2 FQGNSA. The CDR3 spans 12 residues. The CDR3 region is CASSPEWSGQYF.